This TCR beta chain was retrieved from a study of blood T cell repertoires in COVID-19. Overall study context: Some COVID-19 samples were acute and others convalescent; all came from the United States, Italy and Spain.

This clone has a single count. Repertoires were generated with immunoSEQ multiplex PCR, while TCRdb's copy carries only in-frame clones and drops some. This table holds over 70,000 clones, roughly 85% found once. V lost 7 bases and J lost 11, with 15 bases in between. This CDR3 is 12 amino acids long. Germline V gives CDR1 MNHEY, CDR2 SVGAGI. Followed longitudinally, the Seattle patients had been enrolled during active infection. This clonotype was obtained from a man aged 55 to 70 with COVID-19, enrolled during active disease. The chain couples TRBV6-5 to TRBJ2-1; the D gene is possibly TRBD1 (6 bases). Material: peripheral blood. CDR3 DNA: TGTGCCAGCAAAGTCCAGGGGTCTCAGCAGTTCTTC. It specifies CASKVQGSQQFF.